This T cell receptor beta chain derives from a study of blood T cell repertoires in COVID-19. Cohorts were based on clinical histories the participants reported. From germline, CDR1 is LGHDT and CDR2 YNNKEL (reference sequence). The CDR3 runs 14 residues. V was cut by 1 base and J by 9 bases, with 16 bases left in between. Per the original methods: Counts of nucleated cells, estimated from reference gene primer amplification, were obtained. Some clones are missing from TCRdb's copy, which holds only in-frame ones; the method was immunoSEQ multiplex PCR. From that table come the V and J calls and clone size; the DNA was used to work out D and trimming. The table records about 220,000 clones, approximately 84% of them present only once.

This receptor was obtained from a man aged 35 to 55 who had recovered from COVID-19. This chain connects TRBV3-1 (or the pseudogene TRBV3-2) to TRBJ2-7; D is unresolved. Sequencing used PBMCs or T cells enriched from blood (not recorded which). The chain's CDR3 is CASSQVRGGMGQYF. CDR3 sequence (DNA): TGTGCCAGCAGCCAAGTACGCGGCGGAATGGGGCAGTACTTC.